This TCR beta chain derives from a study of blood T cell repertoires in COVID-19. For the study at large: T cells, B-cell-depleted T cells, or PBMCs supplied cDNA or gDNA.

Trimming cost V 6 bases and J 2 bases, with 14 bases left between them. Per the germline V gene, CDR1 is MDHEN and CDR2 is SYDVKM. The CDR3 extends over 14 amino acids. Methods used by the authors: Estimates of nucleated cell counts were drawn from the amplification of reference gene primers. Profiling relied on immunoSEQ multiplex PCR, and the TCRdb table lists in-frame clones only, not all of them. V and J calls and clone size are as listed in that table; D and trimming were resolved from the DNA. The sample has 350,000 to 550,000 clones, 75% to 90% seen once. The participants were between roughly 18 and 100 years old and came from some 23 US areas. Symptom resolution, clearance, or two negative PCRs marked donors in Cohort 3 as recovered.

The source of this sequence is a man aged 25-40 years who had recovered from COVID-19. Sequencing input: PBMCs or T cells enriched from blood (not recorded which). The V and J genes are TRBV28 and TRBJ2-7; weak D call: TRBD1 (6 bases). This chain's CDR3 is CASSQIGGAYEQYF. In DNA form, the CDR3 reads TGTGCCAGCAGCCAAATTGGGGGCGCCTACGAGCAGTACTTC.